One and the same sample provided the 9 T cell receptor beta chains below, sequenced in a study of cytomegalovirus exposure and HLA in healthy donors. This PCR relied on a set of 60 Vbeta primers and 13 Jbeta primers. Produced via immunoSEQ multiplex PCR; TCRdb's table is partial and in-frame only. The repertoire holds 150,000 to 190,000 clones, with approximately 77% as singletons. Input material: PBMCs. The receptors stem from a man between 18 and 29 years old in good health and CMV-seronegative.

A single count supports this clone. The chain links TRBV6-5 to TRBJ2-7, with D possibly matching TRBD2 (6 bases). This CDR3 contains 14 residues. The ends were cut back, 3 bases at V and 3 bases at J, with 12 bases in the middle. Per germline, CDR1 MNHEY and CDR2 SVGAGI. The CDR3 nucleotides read TGTGCCAGCAGTTATGGCCGGCGGGGCTACGAGCAGTACTTC. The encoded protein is CASSYGRRGYEQYF.

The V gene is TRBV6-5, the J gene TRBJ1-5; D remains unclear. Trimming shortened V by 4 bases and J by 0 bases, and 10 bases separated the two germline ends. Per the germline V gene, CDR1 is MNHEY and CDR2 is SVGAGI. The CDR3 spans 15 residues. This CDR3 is CASSCSRTSNQPQHF. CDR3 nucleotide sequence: TGTGCCAGCAGTTGCTCCAGAACTAGCAATCAGCCCCAGCATTTT.

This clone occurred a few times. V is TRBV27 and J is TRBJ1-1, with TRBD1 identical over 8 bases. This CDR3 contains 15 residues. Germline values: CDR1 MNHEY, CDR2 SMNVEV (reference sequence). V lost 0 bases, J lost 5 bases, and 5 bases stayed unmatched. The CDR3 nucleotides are TGTGCCAGCAGTTTATCGGTAACAGGGGGGACTGAAGCTTTCTTT. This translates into CASSLSVTGGTEAFF.

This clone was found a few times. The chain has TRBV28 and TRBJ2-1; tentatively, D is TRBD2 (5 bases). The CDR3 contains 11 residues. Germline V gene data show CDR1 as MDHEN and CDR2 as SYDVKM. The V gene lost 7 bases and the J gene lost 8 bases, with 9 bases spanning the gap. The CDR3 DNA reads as TGTGCCAGCAATGCGGGCGATGAGCAGTTCTTC. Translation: CASNAGDEQFF. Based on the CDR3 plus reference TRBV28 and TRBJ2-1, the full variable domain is DVKVTQSSRYLVKRTGEKVFLECVQDMDHENMFWYRQDPGLGLRLIYFSYDVKMKEKGDIPEGYSVSREKKERFSLILESASTNQTSMYLCASNAGDEQFFGPGTRLTVL.

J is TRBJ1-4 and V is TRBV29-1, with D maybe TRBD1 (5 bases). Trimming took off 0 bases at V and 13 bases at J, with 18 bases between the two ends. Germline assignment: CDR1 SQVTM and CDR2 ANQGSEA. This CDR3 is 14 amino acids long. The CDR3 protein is CSVEDPGDAGGLFF. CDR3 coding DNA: TGCAGCGTTGAAGATCCGGGGGACGCCGGGGGACTGTTTTTT.

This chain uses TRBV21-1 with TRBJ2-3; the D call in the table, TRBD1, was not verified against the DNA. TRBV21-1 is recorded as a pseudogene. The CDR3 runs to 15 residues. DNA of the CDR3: TGTGCCAGCCGCCTTGGACAGGGGGCAGCAGATACGCAGTATTTT. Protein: CASRLGQGAADTQYF.

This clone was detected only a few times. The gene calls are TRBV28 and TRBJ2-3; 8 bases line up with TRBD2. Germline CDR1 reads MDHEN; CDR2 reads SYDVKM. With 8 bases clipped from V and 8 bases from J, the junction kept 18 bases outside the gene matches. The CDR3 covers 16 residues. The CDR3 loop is CASRELHPGGPGTQYF. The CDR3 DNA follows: TGTGCCAGCCGCGAGTTACATCCGGGAGGGCCAGGTACGCAGTATTTT.

In DNA, the CDR3 is TGTGCCAGCAGTAGAGATTCCCCAGATACGCAGTATTTT. Translation: CASSRDSPDTQYF. The rearrangement uses TRBV6-1 and TRBJ2-3; no reliable D call. CDR1 is MNHNS and CDR2 is SASEGT in the germline V gene. The CDR3 is 13 residues long. The V gene lost 5 bases and the J gene lost 4 bases, with 10 bases spanning the gap.

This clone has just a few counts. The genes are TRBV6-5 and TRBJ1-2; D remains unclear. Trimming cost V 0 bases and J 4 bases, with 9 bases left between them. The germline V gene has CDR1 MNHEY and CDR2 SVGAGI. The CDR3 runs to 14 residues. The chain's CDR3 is CASSYSEGSYGYTF. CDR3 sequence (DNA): TGTGCCAGCAGTTACTCGGAGGGTTCCTATGGCTACACCTTC.